This TCR beta chain emerged from a study of T cell responses to AZD1222 COVID-19 vaccine. Germline loops: CDR1 MNHEY, CDR2 SVGEGT. Deletions cut 5 bases from V and 0 bases from J, with 7 bases between. The CDR3 is 14 amino acids. Some clones are missing from TCRdb's copy, which holds only in-frame ones; the method was immunoSEQ multiplex PCR. The sample includes 90,000 to 120,000 clones, 70% to 90% of them seen just once. This clonotype was sampled from an adult who received the AZD1222 COVID-19 vaccine. The rearrangement joins TRBV6-2 or TRBV6-3 to TRBJ1-4, with D unresolved. The sample in question was peripheral blood, obtained 28 days after the second AZD1222 dose. The DNA of the CDR3 is TGTGCCAGCAGTCAACTGACAACTAATGAAAAACTGTTTTTT. Encoded protein: CASSQLTTNEKLFF.